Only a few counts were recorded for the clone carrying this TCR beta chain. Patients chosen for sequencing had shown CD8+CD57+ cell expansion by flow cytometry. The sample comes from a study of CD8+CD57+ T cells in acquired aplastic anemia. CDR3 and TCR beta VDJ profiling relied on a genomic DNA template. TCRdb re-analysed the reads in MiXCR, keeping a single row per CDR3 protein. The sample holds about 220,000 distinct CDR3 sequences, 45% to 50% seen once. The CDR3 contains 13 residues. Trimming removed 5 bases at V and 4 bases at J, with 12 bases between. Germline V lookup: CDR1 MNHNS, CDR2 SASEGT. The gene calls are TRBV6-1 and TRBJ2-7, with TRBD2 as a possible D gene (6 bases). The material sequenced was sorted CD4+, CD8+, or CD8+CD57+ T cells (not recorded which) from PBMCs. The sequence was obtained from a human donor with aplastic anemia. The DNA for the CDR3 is TGTGCCAGCAGTTACCCCGGGGGTTACGAGCAGTACTTC. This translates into CASSYPGGYEQYF.